This T cell receptor (beta chain) derives from a study of cytomegalovirus exposure and HLA in healthy donors. With 60 Vbeta and 13 Jbeta primers, the PCR was carried out. Assay: immunoSEQ multiplex PCR; the TCRdb copy retains only in-frame clones and omits some. The table records about 190,000 clones, roughly 74% of them present only once. V lost 4 bases and J lost 3; bases outside the gene matches: 3. Per germline, CDR1 LNHDA and CDR2 SQIVND (reference sequence). The CDR3 covers 14 residues. Study-wide points: Most sequenced TCRs were rare (though some public TCRs occurred in many donors).

To note about this clone: Its antigen is still unknown.

The V call is TRBV19, the J call TRBJ2-7; 10 nucleotides align to TRBD1. The receptor's source is a woman aged 30 to 39 in good health and CMV-seronegative. The sample consisted of PBMCs. The CDR3 DNA follows: TGTGCCAGTAGTACCGGACAGGGGGACTACGAGCAGTACTTC. Translation gives CASSTGQGDYEQYF.